These T cell receptor beta chains were read from a single sample in a study of blood T cells in healthy people across ages. Via MiXCR, TCRdb re-called the 5' RACE reads, giving one row per CDR3 protein. The sample contains 720,000 or so distinct CDR3 sequences, approximately 40% of which appear only once. Sequenced material: blood. The receptors originated from an older man in good health. Each CDR3 is given with its conserved first and last residue. D genes are given only for firm matches. The size entry is marked missing in some rows and otherwise reads once, few, many or a size class.

clone_size	j_call	v_call	d_call	cdr3_aa	cdr3_nt
many	TRBJ2-1	TRBV28	TRBD2	CASSLLAGVSNEQFF	TGTGCCAGCAGTCTCCTAGCGGGAGTTAGCAATGAGCAGTTCTTC
many	TRBJ2-7	TRBV4-2	-	CASSRRSNEQYF	TGTGCCAGCAGCCGACGATCCAACGAGCAGTACTTC
-	TRBJ2-4	TRBV15	TRBD1	CAASRGGTGGNIQYF	TGTGCCGCCAGCAGAGGAGGGACAGGGGGCAACATTCAGTACTTC
-	TRBJ2-1	TRBV20-1	TRBD2	CSARVASGPNEQFF	TGCAGTGCTAGAGTGGCTAGCGGGCCGAATGAGCAGTTCTTC
-	TRBJ2-1	TRBV5-5	TRBD2	CASSRGGPSPYNEQFF	TGTGCCAGCAGCCGGGGGGGCCCTAGCCCCTACAATGAGCAGTTCTTC
-	TRBJ2-1	TRBV6-5	TRBD2	CASSYSGGGGALYNEQFF	TGTGCCAGCAGTTACTCGGGAGGCGGGGGGGCTCTCTACAATGAGCAGTTCTTC
-	TRBJ1-6	TRBV20-1	-	CSARSRQNYNSPLHF	TGCAGTGCTAGGTCGAGACAAAACTATAATTCACCCCTCCACTTT
-	TRBJ2-7	TRBV4-3	-	CASNQETAGVGEQYF	TGCGCCAGCAACCAAGAGACGGCAGGGGTTGGCGAGCAGTACTTC
-	TRBJ2-4	TRBV5-1	TRBD1	CASSFGTGKDIQYF	TGCGCCAGCAGCTTTGGGACAGGGAAGGACATTCAGTACTTC
-	TRBJ1-2	TRBV6-5	-	CASSYNSRGSRTTSFYGYTF	TGTGCCAGCAGTTATAACTCACGGGGGTCCAGGACTACTTCTTTTTATGGCTACACCTTC
-	TRBJ2-7	TRBV30	-	CAWKNNLGYEQYF	TGTGCCTGGAAAAACAACCTGGGATACGAGCAGTACTTC
many	TRBJ2-7	TRBV7-2	TRBD2	CASSKGVTSGRSYEQYF	TGTGCCAGCAGCAAAGGGGTGACTAGCGGGAGGTCCTACGAGCAGTACTTC
-	TRBJ2-7	TRBV4-3	TRBD2	CASSQGLAGGGQYF	TGCGCCAGCAGCCAAGGACTAGCGGGAGGTGGGCAGTACTTC
-	TRBJ2-7	TRBV6-2/TRBV6-3	TRBD1	CASKRGQPYEQYF	TGTGCCAGCAAACGGGGACAGCCCTACGAGCAGTACTTC
-	TRBJ2-3	TRBV10-3	-	CAIRRLGSTDTQYF	TGTGCCATCCGCAGACTAGGATCTACAGATACGCAGTATTTT
-	TRBJ2-5	TRBV6-1	-	CASSEWQAMETQYF	TGTGCCAGCAGTGAATGGCAGGCCATGGAGACCCAGTACTTC
many	TRBJ2-4	TRBV4-3	-	CASSPTRRSLAKNIQYF	TGCGCCAGCAGCCCGACCCGCAGATCGCTAGCCAAAAACATTCAGTACTTC
-	TRBJ2-7	TRBV7-9	TRBD2	CASSLVPTSGRDNEQYF	TGTGCCAGCAGCTTAGTCCCAACTAGCGGGAGGGACAATGAGCAGTACTTC
-	TRBJ1-2	TRBV6-6	TRBD1	CASSMEGQGASGYTF	TGTGCCAGCTCGATGGAAGGACAGGGGGCGTCGGGCTACACCTTC
-	TRBJ2-7	TRBV25-1	TRBD1	CASSGSPWGQGAGEQYF	TGTGCCAGCAGTGGATCCCCGTGGGGACAGGGGGCGGGCGAGCAGTACTTC
-	TRBJ2-3	TRBV7-9	TRBD1	CASLGTGGDDTQYF	TGTGCCAGCTTGGGGACAGGGGGCGACGATACGCAGTATTTT
few	TRBJ2-7	TRBV7-2	-	CASSHQSGRTTYEQYF	TGTGCCAGCAGCCATCAAAGCGGGCGGACTACCTACGAGCAGTACTTC
-	TRBJ1-1	TRBV27	TRBD1	CASSYYRGRGEAFF	TGTGCCAGCAGTTATTACAGGGGGCGAGGTGAAGCTTTCTTT
-	TRBJ2-7	TRBV7-2	-	CASSLGVPYKQYF	TGTGCCAGCAGCTTAGGGGTCCCCTACAAGCAGTACTTC
-	TRBJ2-7	TRBV20-1	-	CSARGPGYEQYF	TGCAGTGCTAGAGGTCCGGGTTACGAGCAGTACTTC
-	TRBJ1-1	TRBV28	-	CVSSHTRTQNTEAFF	TGTGTCAGCTCCCATACAAGGACCCAGAACACTGAAGCTTTCTTT
few	TRBJ2-1	TRBV7-3	TRBD1	CASSSTGEQNNEQFF	TGTGCCAGCAGCTCGACAGGGGAGCAGAACAATGAGCAGTTCTTC
-	TRBJ2-7	TRBV24-1	TRBD1	CATSEDRDRAYEQYF	TGTGCCACCAGTGAGGACCGGGACAGGGCCTACGAGCAGTACTTC
-	TRBJ2-6	TRBV12-3/TRBV12-4	TRBD2	CASSYMRGLAASGANVLTF	TGTGCCAGCAGTTATATGCGGGGACTAGCGGCCTCTGGGGCCAACGTCCTGACTTTC
few	TRBJ2-3	TRBV28	-	CASTTPSGGKDTQYF	TGTGCCAGCACCACCCCGTCCGGGGGAAAGGATACGCAGTATTTT
few	TRBJ1-4	TRBV6-6	-	CASSYPLGNEKLFF	TGTGCCAGCAGTTACCCCCTGGGTAATGAAAAACTGTTTTTT
few	TRBJ2-5	TRBV15	-	CATSTSGLGRETQYF	TGTGCCACCAGCACTTCAGGGCTAGGACGAGAGACCCAGTACTTC
many	TRBJ2-1	TRBV12-3/TRBV12-4	TRBD2	CASSPGLGVGGEQFF	TGTGCCAGCAGTCCGGGACTAGGAGTTGGTGGTGAGCAGTTCTTC
few	TRBJ2-3	TRBV7-2	-	CASSLGSQADTQYF	TGTGCCAGCAGCTTGGGTAGTCAGGCAGATACGCAGTATTTT
few	TRBJ1-2	TRBV29-1	-	CSDTIGYGYTF	TGCAGCGATACCATAGGCTATGGCTACACCTTC
-	TRBJ1-1	TRBV9	-	CASSPGAGVRVNTEAFF	TGTGCCAGCAGCCCCGGGGCAGGGGTTCGAGTGAACACTGAGGCTTTCTTT